A single sample is the source of the 10 T cell receptor beta chains below, sequenced in a study of identical twins. TCRdb fed the 5' RACE reads into MiXCR, producing one record per CDR3 protein. This table has some 500,000 distinct CDR3 sequences, around an eighth appearing once. This sample also belongs to another study, concerning yellow fever vaccine responses in identical twins.

The specimen sequenced was CD4+ T cells sorted from blood. The receptor source for this set is a woman aged 18 to 35 in good health.

This clonotype was seen a few times. The rearrangement joins TRBV12-3 or TRBV12-4 to TRBJ2-3, with a weak D call TRBD2 (5 bases). The germline V and J ends were trimmed by 6 bases and 1 base, with 11 bases remaining between them. The CDR3 covers 14 residues. The DNA for the CDR3 is TGTGCCAGCAGGGTTGAGGGTGGCACAGATACGCAGTATTTT. This encodes CASRVEGGTDTQYF.

The chain links TRBV12-3 or TRBV12-4 to TRBJ2-2; the D gene is possibly TRBD2 (6 bases). V gave up 2 bases and J gave up 6 bases, with 19 bases separating them. The length of the CDR3 is 17 residues. The DNA of the CDR3 is TGTGCCAGCAGTTTAACTTTGGGGGGAACGCTTCCCGGGGAGCTGTTTTTT. Translation gives CASSLTLGGTLPGELFF.

The chain employs TRBV5-1 and TRBJ2-7, with TRBD1 matching 7 bases. Germline assignment: CDR1 SGHRS and CDR2 YFSETQ. The CDR3 is 14 amino acids. Trimming cost V 7 bases and J 3 bases; bases outside gene matches: 10. The CDR3 DNA is TGCGCCAGCGGGGAATCAGGGGGAGTCTACGAGCAGTACTTC. It encodes CASGESGGVYEQYF.

This clonotype occurred many times. The rearrangement joins TRBV20-1 to TRBJ1-1, with D possibly matching TRBD1 (5 bases). Germline CDR1 reads DFQATT; CDR2 reads SNEGSKA (reference sequence). This CDR3 is built from 15 residues. Trimming cost V 3 bases and J 0 bases, with 14 bases left between them. The chain's CDR3 is CSASQTGPLNTEAFF. In DNA, the CDR3 is TGCAGTGCTAGTCAAACGGGACCGCTGAACACTGAAGCTTTCTTT.

The chain uses TRBV11-2 and TRBJ2-1, with D hard to call. From germline, CDR1 is SGHAT and CDR2 FQNNGV. The V gene lost 5 bases and the J gene lost 10 bases, with 15 bases spanning the gap. CDR3 length equals 13 residues. The CDR3 nucleotides are TGTGCCAGCAGCCTCTCAATTCCCCAAGAGCAGTTCTTC. Protein: CASSLSIPQEQFF.

The rearrangement joins TRBV4-3 to TRBJ2-7; D perhaps matches TRBD2 (5 bases). Germline CDR1 LGHNA, CDR2 YSLEER. The CDR3 is 17 amino acids. The germline V and J ends were trimmed by 0 bases and 3 bases, with 18 bases remaining between them. The CDR3: CASSQDWGEGRVYEQYF. The CDR3 DNA follows: TGCGCCAGCAGCCAAGATTGGGGTGAGGGCAGAGTCTACGAGCAGTACTTC.

In this sample, this clonotype turned up many times. The V and J genes are TRBV5-1 and TRBJ2-3; 8 bases are a match to TRBD1. After removal of 4 bases from V and 1 base from J, the junction contained 5 bases not matched to a gene. This CDR3 contains 15 residues. Germline V gene data show CDR1 as SGHRS and CDR2 as YFSETQ. CDR3 residues: CASSLRGLGTDTQYF. The DNA of the CDR3 is TGCGCCAGCAGCCTCAGGGGGCTCGGCACAGATACGCAGTATTTT.

The chain is built from TRBV2 and TRBJ2-5; unclear D gene. This CDR3 comprises 11 residues. Per the germline V gene, CDR1 is SNHLY and CDR2 is FYNNEI. V lost 2 bases and J lost 9, with 7 bases in between. The CDR3 loop is CASSENRAQYF. DNA for the CDR3: TGTGCCAGCAGTGAAAATCGGGCCCAGTACTTC.

This clonotype has only a few counts. The V and J genes are TRBV6-5 and TRBJ2-1; 7 bases align to TRBD1. The germline V gene has CDR1 MNHEY and CDR2 SVGAGI. CDR3 length: 17 residues. The trim removed 3 bases at V and 6 bases at J, leaving 14 bases unmatched. The CDR3 DNA reads TGTGCCAGCAGTTATCGGCCCACAGGGGTAAGACCCAATGAGCAGTTCTTC. Translation: CASSYRPTGVRPNEQFF.

The rearrangement joins TRBV11-2 to TRBJ1-1; no clear D gene. Trimming removed 0 bases at V and 5 bases at J, with 10 bases between. CDR1 and CDR2 (germline): SGHAT, FQNNGV. The CDR3 spans 14 residues. The CDR3 is CASSLDLGRTEAFF. The CDR3 DNA follows: TGTGCCAGCAGCTTAGATTTAGGACGGACTGAAGCTTTCTTT.